Each of the 8 T cell receptor beta chains below was sequenced from the same sample in a study of T-cell memory formation after mild COVID-19. TCRdb used MiXCR to reprocess the 5' RACE reads, holding one entry per CDR3 protein. The data contain hundreds of thousands of distinct CDR3 sequences, more than 20% of them singletons. Sequencing input: PBMCs or a T cell subset sorted from them (not recorded which). The receptors come from a man between 18 and 35 years old who had mild COVID-19 (a few samples of this study predate the infection). Cell type and time point are not known.

This clonotype was counted only a few times. The chain is built from TRBV7-6 and TRBJ2-7; D possibly corresponds to TRBD2 (6 bases). Germline CDR1 reads SGHVS; CDR2 reads FNYEAQ. The V end lost 2 bases, the J end lost 3 bases, and 17 bases lay between the germline ends. CDR3 length: 16 residues. In DNA form, the CDR3 reads TGTGCCAGCAGCTTATATGAGGGCCGGAGGGTCTACGAGCAGTACGTC. Amino acid sequence: CASSLYEGRRVYEQYV.

The V call is TRBV5-6, the J call TRBJ1-5; D not certain. V lost 4 bases and J lost 6, with 11 bases in between. The CDR3 spans 13 residues. Germline loops: CDR1 SGHDT, CDR2 YYEEEE. CDR3 coding DNA: TGTGCCAGCAGCGGGCCTCCCGGTCAGCCCCAGCATTTT. The encoded protein is CASSGPPGQPQHF.

The sample holds a few counts of this clonotype. The rearrangement uses TRBV5-1 and TRBJ2-5, with D perhaps TRBD1 (6 bases). The CDR3 is made up of 14 amino acids. CDR1 SGHRS and CDR2 YFSETQ come from the germline V gene. Trimming pared 0 bases from V and 3 bases from J, leaving 9 bases between. The CDR3 reads CASSLGAGEETQYF. The CDR3 coding sequence is TGCGCCAGCAGCTTGGGAGCAGGGGAAGAGACCCAGTACTTC.

This clonotype was seen a few times. V gene TRBV27 combines with J gene TRBJ1-5; D not certain. Germline CDR1 reads MNHEY; CDR2 reads SMNVEV (reference sequence). The CDR3 extends over 14 amino acids. Trimming shortened V by 6 bases and J by 1 base, and 10 bases separated the two germline ends. This CDR3 is CASRPVESNQPQHF. The CDR3 nucleotides read TGTGCCAGCAGGCCAGTGGAAAGCAATCAGCCCCAGCATTTT.

This clonotype was seen more than once but under ten times. This sequence joins TRBV20-1 and TRBJ2-5; 9 bases align to TRBD2. J lost 4 bases, V lost 0 bases, and 3 bases had no gene match. Germline V CDR1 and CDR2: DFQATT, SNEGSKA (reference sequence). The CDR3 is 14 amino acids. The CDR3 coding sequence is TGCAGTGCTAGAGATCTAGCGGGGATAGAGACCCAGTACTTC. As protein: CSARDLAGIETQYF.

This clonotype has only a few counts. The rearrangement uses TRBV6-2 or TRBV6-3 and TRBJ2-3; a possible D gene is TRBD1 (7 bases). In germline, CDR1 is MNHEY, CDR2 SVGEGT. The CDR3 loop spans 16 amino acids. With 6 bases removed from V and 2 bases from J, the gap between germline ends came to 18 bases. CDR3 coding DNA: TGTGCCAGCAGCAACGCAGGGGGAGGTAACACAGATACGCAGTATTTT. Residues: CASSNAGGGNTDTQYF.

The V call is TRBV6-2 or TRBV6-3, the J call TRBJ1-1; the D gene is possibly TRBD1 (5 bases). CDR1 is MNHEY, CDR2 SVGEGT, per germline. This CDR3 spans 15 amino acids. The germline V and J ends were trimmed by 4 bases and 3 bases, with 15 bases remaining between them. In DNA, the CDR3 is TGTGCCAGCAGTTTCCCGGGGGTCATCGACACTGAAGCTTTCTTT. The encoded protein is CASSFPGVIDTEAFF.

This clonotype was detected only a few times. The rearrangement joins TRBV5-1 to TRBJ2-3, with 9 bases lining up with TRBD2. Trimming took 0 bases from V and 0 from J; bases not matched to a gene: 8. Per the germline V gene, CDR1 is SGHRS and CDR2 is YFSETQ. The CDR3 loop spans 18 amino acids. CDR3 bases: TGCGCCAGCAGCTTGGCCTCTAGCGGGGCTTCTAGCACAGATACGCAGTATTTT. Residues: CASSLASSGASSTDTQYF.